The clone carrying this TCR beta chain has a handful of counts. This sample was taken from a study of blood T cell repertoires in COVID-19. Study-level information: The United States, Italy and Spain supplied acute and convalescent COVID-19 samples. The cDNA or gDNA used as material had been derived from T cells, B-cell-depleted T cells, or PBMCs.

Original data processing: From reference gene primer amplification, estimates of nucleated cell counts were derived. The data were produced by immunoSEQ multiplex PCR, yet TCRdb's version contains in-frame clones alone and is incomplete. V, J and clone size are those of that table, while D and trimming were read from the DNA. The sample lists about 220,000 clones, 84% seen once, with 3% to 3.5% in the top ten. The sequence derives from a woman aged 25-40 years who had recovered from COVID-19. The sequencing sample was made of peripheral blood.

In DNA, the CDR3 is TGTGCCATCAAGGGATCAGGGGGTAATTCACCCCTCCACTTT. Encoded protein: CAIKGSGGNSPLHF. The chain recombines TRBV10-3 with TRBJ1-6; 7 nucleotides agree with TRBD1. V shed 7 bases, J shed 6 bases, and the junction held 6 bases outside the gene matches. CDR1 is ENHRY, CDR2 SYGVKD, per germline. The CDR3 consists of 14 residues.